This record looks at one T cell receptor beta chain sequence and its context. The data were obtained in a study of T-cell reconstitution after alpha-beta-depleted transplantation in children. During its preparation, the TCRbeta library received unique molecular identifiers. Each CDR3 protein is one row after TCRdb ran MiXCR on the PCR reads. Of approximately 350,000 distinct CDR3 sequences in the sample, over 9% were seen once. The CDR3 is 15 residues long. CDR1 is LGHDT, CDR2 YNNKEL, per germline (reference sequence). With 1 base removed from V and 6 bases from J, the gap between germline ends came to 15 bases.

This sequence was found in a human donor who donated a stem cell graft to a child with acute lymphoblastic leukemia. V usage is TRBV3-1 and J usage is TRBJ1-1; unclear D gene. This specimen was PBMCs from the stem cell graft donor, taken from the stem cell graft. In DNA form, the CDR3 reads TGTGCCAGCAGCCAAGGAACATTTCCTCTACCTGAAGCTTTCTTT. Encoded protein: CASSQGTFPLPEAFF.